Following are 18 T cell receptor beta chains from one sample sequenced in a study of follicular helper T cells after annual influenza vaccination. TCRdb's copy holds only in-frame clones and misses some; the assay was immunoSEQ multiplex PCR. The sample consists of about 9,800 clones, 80% to 90% of them appearing once. Documented time point: 2014-2015 season, 7 days after vaccination. Here the sequenced sample was CXCR5- memory CD4+ T cells sorted from blood, taken 7 days after influenza vaccination. The receptors derive from an adult who received the influenza vaccine.

The chain uses TRBV7-6 and TRBJ1-2; TRBD1 agrees at 8 bases. CDR1 SGHVS and CDR2 FNYEAQ come from the germline V gene. The junction had 5 bases not matched to a gene; V was cut back by 1 base and J by 4 bases. The CDR3 sequence is 15 residues long. The CDR3 DNA reads as TGTGCCAGCAGCTTAGGGACAGGGCCATCCTATGGCTACACCTTC. This gives the protein CASSLGTGPSYGYTF.

The rearrangement joins TRBV10-3 to TRBJ2-7, with 7 bases fitting TRBD2. CDR1 and CDR2 (germline): ENHRY, SYGVKD. The CDR3 is 13 residues long. V lost 5 bases to trimming and J lost 2 bases; unmatched junction nucleotides: 3. The CDR3 nucleotides are TGTGCCATCAGTCCCGGGGGGACCTACGAGCAGTACTTC. Amino acids: CAISPGGTYEQYF.

CDR3 loop: CASGPRDRGTPLHF. CDR3 coding DNA: TGTGCCAGCGGGCCTCGGGACAGGGGGACACCCCTCCACTTT. The chain carries TRBV27 and TRBJ1-6, with 11 bases identical to TRBD1. The germline CDR1 and CDR2 sequences are MNHEY and SMNVEV (reference sequence). The CDR3 is 14 amino acids. J was trimmed by 11 bases and V by 8 bases; bases with no gene match: 8.

V usage is TRBV6-5 and J usage is TRBJ2-2; tentative D call: TRBD2 (6 bases). The CDR3 covers 13 residues. Germline lookup yields CDR1 MNHEY and CDR2 SVGAGI. The germline V and J ends were trimmed by 7 bases and 3 bases, with 9 bases remaining between them. Here the CDR3 DNA reads TGTGCCAGCATAAGGAGGGACACCGGGGAGCTGTTTTTT. This translates into CASIRRDTGELFF.

This clone was counted a single time. DNA of the CDR3: TGTGCCAGCAACTGGGGGAGGGGGTTAGATACGCAGTATTTT. Translated, it gives CASNWGRGLDTQYF. The V and J genes are TRBV28 and TRBJ2-3, with D perhaps matching TRBD2 (7 bases). CDR1 and CDR2 (germline): MDHEN, SYDVKM. V was clipped by 7 bases and J by 5 bases, with 16 bases between them. The CDR3 loop spans 14 amino acids.

The chain couples TRBV5-1 to TRBJ1-4; D is uncertain. The CDR3 is 13 amino acids. Per the germline V gene, CDR1 is SGHRS and CDR2 is YFSETQ. V lost 5 bases to trimming and J lost 0 bases, with 5 bases between them. The CDR3 sequence is CASRRSTNEKLFF. For the CDR3, the DNA is TGCGCCAGCAGGCGTTCAACTAATGAAAAACTGTTTTTT.

The chain recombines TRBV4-3 with TRBJ1-2; D not resolved. The CDR3 is made up of 12 amino acids. Between the trimmed V and J ends, which lost 3 bases and 7 bases, there was a span of 9 bases. Per the germline V gene, CDR1 is LGHNA and CDR2 is YSLEER. The CDR3 here is CASSHRRPGYTF. In DNA form, the CDR3 reads TGCGCCAGCAGCCACCGCAGACCTGGCTACACCTTC.

The genes are TRBV10-3 and TRBJ1-2; possibly TRBD1 for D (5 bases). V lost 2 bases and J lost 4, with 8 bases in between. Germline V gene data show CDR1 as ENHRY and CDR2 as SYGVKD. The CDR3 runs to 13 residues. The CDR3 nucleotides read TGTGCCATCAGTGAGAGGGGAACCTATGGCTACACCTTC. It translates to CAISERGTYGYTF.

The V and J genes are TRBV2 and TRBJ2-1, with 9 bases matching TRBD1. The CDR3 runs 15 residues. With V trimmed by 5 bases and J by 6 bases, 8 bases remained unmatched. Germline V gene data show CDR1 as SNHLY and CDR2 as FYNNEI. In DNA form, the CDR3 reads TGTGCCAGCAGTAGGGACAGGGAAGGATTCAATGAGCAGTTCTTC. Its protein product is CASSRDREGFNEQFF.

The rearrangement uses TRBV5-1 and TRBJ2-1; D unresolved. Trimming took 3 bases from V and 3 from J, leaving 10 bases between them. CDR3 length: 14 residues. Germline values: CDR1 SGHRS, CDR2 YFSETQ. Here the CDR3 DNA reads TGCGCCAGCAGCTCTTTTTGGGGCTACAATGAGCAGTTCTTC. As protein: CASSSFWGYNEQFF.

The gene calls are TRBV28 and TRBJ1-2; perhaps TRBD1 as D (6 bases). CDR1 and CDR2 from the germline V gene are MDHEN and SYDVKM. The germline V and J ends were trimmed by 6 bases and 8 bases, with 22 bases remaining between them. The CDR3 extends over 15 amino acids. The CDR3: CASSYPRGGWLGYTF. Here the CDR3 DNA reads TGTGCCAGCAGCTACCCCAGGGGTGGGTGGTTGGGCTACACCTTC.

This chain links TRBV11-2 with TRBJ1-1; the match to TRBD1 covers 12 bases. Germline CDR1 and CDR2: SGHAT and FQNNGV. Unmatched junction bases numbered 7, after V lost 5 bases and J lost 6 bases. The CDR3 spans 15 residues. In DNA form, the CDR3 reads TGTGCCAGCAGCCCACCGGGACAGGGGGCGTCTGAAGCTTTCTTT. Residues: CASSPPGQGASEAFF.

The CDR3 DNA reads TGTGCCAGCAGTTACTCTGACAGGCTGTACAATCAGCCCCAGCATTTT. It translates to CASSYSDRLYNQPQHF. The chain is built from TRBV6-6 and TRBJ1-5; D might be TRBD1 (6 bases). The V end lost 0 bases, the J end lost 3 bases, and 12 bases lay between the germline ends. The CDR3 is made up of 16 amino acids. Germline loops: CDR1 MNHNY, CDR2 SVGAGI (reference sequence).

The chain joins TRBV5-6 to TRBJ1-6; the match to TRBD1 covers 7 bases. The CDR3 sequence is 16 residues long. Germline CDR1 SGHDT, CDR2 YYEEEE. V lost 0 bases to trimming and J lost 5 bases; unmatched junction nucleotides: 5. CDR3 sequence (DNA): TGTGCCAGCAGCTTGGGGGGGACAGAAGATAATTCACCCCTCCACTTT. It yields the protein CASSLGGTEDNSPLHF.

This clone showed up just a few times. The genes are TRBV19 and TRBJ2-2; D possibly corresponds to TRBD1 (5 bases). The V and J ends lost 4 bases and 1 base respectively, with 10 bases between them. The germline V gene encodes CDR1 LNHDA and CDR2 SQIVND (reference sequence). The CDR3 loop spans 15 amino acids. The CDR3 region is CASSKQERNTGELFF. Here the CDR3 DNA reads TGTGCCAGTAGTAAACAGGAGCGGAACACCGGGGAGCTGTTTTTT.

This chain connects TRBV18 to TRBJ1-1; 10 nucleotides agree with TRBD1. The trim removed 2 bases at V and 4 bases at J, leaving 4 bases unmatched. This CDR3 comprises 15 residues. CDR1 and CDR2 from the germline V gene are KGHSH and LQKENI. The CDR3 region is CASSPDRGPGTEAFF. The CDR3 DNA follows: TGTGCCAGCTCACCAGACAGGGGGCCCGGCACTGAAGCTTTCTTT.

This clone was seen a few times. The V call is TRBV5-1, the J call TRBJ2-5; unclear D gene. V lost 6 bases, J lost 7 bases, and 19 bases lay in between. CDR1 is SGHRS and CDR2 is YFSETQ in the germline V gene. The CDR3 consists of 14 residues. CDR3 amino acids: CASNPGPPWGTQYF. The CDR3 DNA sequence: TGCGCCAGCAATCCGGGCCCCCCGTGGGGGACCCAGTACTTC.

V is TRBV14 and J is TRBJ2-2; TRBD2 matches at 8 bases. CDR1 and CDR2 from the germline V gene are SGHDN and FVKESK. This CDR3 has 19 amino acids. Trimming removed 4 bases from V and 1 base from J; junction bases left unmatched: 14. CDR3 residues: CASSLPAAGGVGNTGELFF. The CDR3 nucleotides read TGTGCCAGCAGCCTACCCGCGGCGGGGGGAGTAGGGAACACCGGGGAGCTGTTTTTT.